This T cell receptor (beta chain) was sequenced in a study of graft-versus-host responses after intestinal transplantation. Deletions cut 0 bases from V and 7 bases from J, with 22 bases between. The CDR3 spans 17 residues. CDR1 SEHNR and CDR2 FQNEAQ come from the germline V gene (reference sequence). The protocol was immunoSEQ multiplex PCR, while the TCRdb copy is restricted to in-frame clones and leaves out a portion. In the table there are about 120,000 clones, roughly 93% of which are singletons. Regarding this clone: The antigen is undetermined.

This clonotype was sampled from a human donor who received an intestinal transplant. Here the sequenced sample was unstimulated CD4+ T cells sorted from spleen or lymph node cells, taken before intestinal transplant. The chain has TRBV7-9 and TRBJ2-7; D possibly uses TRBD1 or TRBD2 (5 bases each). DNA of the CDR3: TGTGCCAGCAGCTTAGCCCCTCGGGGCCGCCGGCGATCTGAGCAGTACTTC. Amino acids: CASSLAPRGRRRSEQYF. Full variable domain (outside the CDR3, taken from reference TRBV7-9 and TRBJ2-7): DTGVSQNPRHKITKRGQNVTFRCDPISEHNRLYWYRQTLGQGPEFLTYFQNEAQLEKSRLLSDRFSAERPKGSFSTLEIQRTEQGDSAMYLCASSLAPRGRRRSEQYFGPGTRLTVT.